These 4 T cell receptor beta chains came from one sample sequenced in a study of T cell repertoires in cytomegalovirus infection. The antigens these receptors bind are not known. From the reads, TCRdb called clonotypes with MiXCR, one entry per CDR3 protein. The sample has about 110,000 distinct CDR3 sequences, about 40% seen once. The source material was CD8+ T cells from cultured PBMCs, sampled from culture after CMV antigen stimulation. The receptors were gathered from a human donor in good health (CMV status not recorded). Some clones in this sample may be carry-over from other donors' samples.

This chain uses TRBV12-3 or TRBV12-4 with TRBJ2-3; D ambiguous. CDR3 size: 11 residues. Trimming removed 1 base at V and 13 bases at J, with 9 bases between. The CDR3 region has the DNA TGTGCCAGCAGTTTAGGGATAGAGAAGTATTTT. Protein sequence: CASSLGIEKYF.

This chain joins TRBV6-6 and TRBJ1-2; tentatively, D is TRBD1 (5 bases). Germline V lookup: CDR1 MNHNY, CDR2 SVGAGI (reference sequence). The CDR3 has 12 residues. CDR3 sequence (DNA): TGTGCGAAGAAAGACAGCCTCAATAGCTACACCTTC. It codes for CAKKDSLNSYTF.

The V call is TRBV7-9, the J call TRBJ1-1; D is perhaps TRBD1 (6 bases). The germline V gene encodes CDR1 SEHNR and CDR2 FQNEAQ (reference sequence). V lost 5 bases to trimming and J lost 4 bases, with 14 bases between them. The CDR3 spans 14 residues. The chain's CDR3 is CASSPPGARTEAFF. The DNA of the CDR3 is TGTGCCAGCAGCCCCCCAGGGGCGCGCACTGAAGCTTTCTTT.

V is TRBV19 and J is TRBJ2-1, with TRBD2 matching over 11 bases. V was pared by 5 bases and J by 2 bases, with 2 bases of the junction left unmatched. Germline CDR1 LNHDA, CDR2 SQIVND (reference sequence). The length of the CDR3 is 15 residues. CDR3 protein: CASSASGGTYNEQFF. CDR3 sequence (DNA): TGTGCCAGTAGTGCTAGCGGGGGGACCTACAATGAGCAGTTCTTC.